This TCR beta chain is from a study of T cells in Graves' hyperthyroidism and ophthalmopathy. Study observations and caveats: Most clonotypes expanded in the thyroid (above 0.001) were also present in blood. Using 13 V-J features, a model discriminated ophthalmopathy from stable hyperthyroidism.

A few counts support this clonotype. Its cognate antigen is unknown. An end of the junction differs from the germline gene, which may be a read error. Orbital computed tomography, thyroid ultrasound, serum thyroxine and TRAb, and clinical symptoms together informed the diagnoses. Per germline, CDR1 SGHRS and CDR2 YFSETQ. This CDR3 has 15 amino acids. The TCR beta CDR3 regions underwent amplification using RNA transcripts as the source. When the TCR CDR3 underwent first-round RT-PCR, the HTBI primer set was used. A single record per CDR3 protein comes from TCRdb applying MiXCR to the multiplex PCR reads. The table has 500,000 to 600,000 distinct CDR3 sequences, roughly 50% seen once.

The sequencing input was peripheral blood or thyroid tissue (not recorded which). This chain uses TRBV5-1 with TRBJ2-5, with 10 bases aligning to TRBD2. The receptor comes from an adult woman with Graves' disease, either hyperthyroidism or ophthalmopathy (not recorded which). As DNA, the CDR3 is TGCGTCAGCAGCATACTAGCGGGGCGCCAAGAGACCCAGTACTTC. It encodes CVSSILAGRQETQYF.